This TCR beta chain was sequenced for a study of OX40 agonist ivuxolimab in advanced cancers. Overall study: Males comprised around 80% of the group, whose mean age was about 61 years (range about 20 to 85).

Data came from immunoSEQ multiplex PCR; TCRdb stores just in-frame clones and leaves some out. Found here are fewer than 35,000 clones, roughly four fifths of them singletons; the top ten hold under 15%. CDR3 size: 14 residues. CDR1 is PRHDT, CDR2 FYEKMQ, per germline (reference sequence). Concerning this clone: Its antigen remains unidentified. No conserved phenylalanine or tryptophan ends this CDR3, so it is likely a read error.

Regarding the study as a whole: Antigen targets of the expanded peripheral T cells went undetermined.

The sequences come from CD4+ or CD8+ T cells sorted from blood, collected in a trial of the OX40 agonist ivuxolimab. The clonotype comes from an adult with an advanced solid tumor such as melanoma, head and neck, liver or kidney cancer. This sequence joins TRBV13 and TRBJ1-2, with D possibly TRBD1 on 5 matching bases. DNA of the CDR3: TGTGCCAGCAGTTTAGCAGGGAATCTCTATGGCTACACCCTC. Translated, it gives CASSLAGNLYGYTL.